The next 13 T cell receptor beta chains were all read from a single sample in a study of PD-L1 blockade in urothelial cancer. Clones were read by immunoSEQ multiplex PCR, and TCRdb kept only the in-frame ones, dropping some. The sample holds about 74,000 clones, around 84% seen once. The material was PBMCs, obtained around atezolizumab (anti-PD-L1) treatment. These receptors were taken from a man in his 70s with urothelial cancer.

This rearrangement joins TRBV15 to TRBJ2-1; D perhaps matches TRBD2 (5 bases). CDR1 is LNHNV and CDR2 is YYDKDF in the germline V gene (reference sequence). The V end lost 1 base, the J end lost 8 bases, and 6 bases lay between the germline ends. The CDR3 is made up of 12 amino acids. This CDR3 is CATSRARDEQFF. The CDR3 DNA reads TGTGCCACCAGCAGAGCGAGGGATGAGCAGTTCTTC.

This clone has just a few counts. The V call is TRBV5-4, the J call TRBJ1-2, with 10 positions matching TRBD1. The ends lost 2 bases at V and 4 bases at J; junction bases unmatched: 5. The length of the CDR3 is 15 residues. Germline V gene sequence: CDR1 SGHNT, CDR2 YYREEE (reference sequence). CDR3 sequence: CASSLRTGGLYGYTF. The CDR3 DNA reads as TGTGCCAGCAGCTTAAGGACAGGGGGGCTCTATGGCTACACCTTC.

The V call is TRBV5-1, the J call TRBJ2-7, with 12 bases identical to TRBD2. Germline CDR1 SGHRS, CDR2 YFSETQ. Unmatched junction bases numbered 13, after V lost 3 bases and J lost 12 bases. This CDR3 is built from 15 residues. The CDR3 DNA reads TGCGCCAGCAGCTCCGGACTAGCGGGGCAATACGAAAGGTACTTC. Encoded protein: CASSSGLAGQYERYF.

CDR3 coding DNA: TGTGCCAGCAGCTTAACGGGGCCCGGGGAGCTGTTTTTT. As protein: CASSLTGPGELFF. The rearrangement links TRBV7-3 to TRBJ2-2, with D possibly TRBD1 on 5 matching bases. Trimming cost V 0 bases and J 6 bases, with 5 bases left between them. CDR1 is SGHTA and CDR2 is FQGTGA in the germline V gene. CDR3 size: 13 residues.

This clone was seen more than once but under ten times. V gene TRBV28 combines with J gene TRBJ2-7; 8 bases are shared with TRBD2. Germline V gene data show CDR1 as MDHEN and CDR2 as SYDVKM. Germline trimming cut 2 bases from V and 5 bases from J; bases unmatched to any gene: 11. The CDR3 sequence is 16 residues long. As DNA, the CDR3 is TGTGCCAGCAGTTTAAATGCGGGTAGCGGGGTAGACGAGCAGTACTTC. It encodes CASSLNAGSGVDEQYF.

This sequence joins TRBV7-2 and TRBJ2-2; possibly TRBD2 for D (5 bases). CDR3 length: 15 amino acids. CDR1 is SGHTA, CDR2 FQGNSA, per germline. Trimming took off 3 bases at V and 5 bases at J, with 13 bases between the two ends. The CDR3 coding sequence is TGTGCCAGCAGCTTGGAAAAGCGGAGAACCGGGGAGCTGTTTTTT. This sequence encodes CASSLEKRRTGELFF.

This clone was detected only once. The chain links TRBV23-1 to TRBJ2-5, with 7 bases aligning to TRBD1. TRBV23-1 is recorded as an ORF, its role being uncertain. Unmatched junction bases numbered 9, after V lost 4 bases and J lost 1 base. The CDR3 has 16 residues. CDR3 nucleotides: TGCGCCAGCAGTCCAAGGACAGGAACATTCCAAGAGACCCAGTACTTC. It specifies CASSPRTGTFQETQYF.

This chain links TRBV5-8 with TRBJ2-3; D perhaps matches TRBD2 (5 bases). The CDR3 sequence is 15 residues long. Germline values: CDR1 SGHTS, CDR2 YDEGEE. V lost 0 bases and J lost 1, with 9 bases in between. Here the CDR3 reads CASSLEGSGTDTQYF. The CDR3 bases are TGTGCCAGCAGCTTGGAAGGGAGCGGCACAGATACGCAGTATTTT.

The chain's CDR3 is CASSFLDRTMAAQYF. The CDR3 region has the DNA TGTGCCAGCAGCTTCCTGGACAGGACCATGGCGGCGCAGTATTTT. The chain uses TRBV5-4 and TRBJ2-3; 7 bases match TRBD1. V lost 2 bases, J lost 10 bases, and 13 bases stayed unmatched. Germline V gene sequence: CDR1 SGHNT, CDR2 YYREEE (reference sequence). This CDR3 spans 15 amino acids.

The genes are TRBV15 and TRBJ1-2; TRBD1 is a possible D gene (6 bases). V lost 2 bases and J lost 0, with 10 bases in between. The germline V gene has CDR1 LNHNV and CDR2 YYDKDF (reference sequence). CDR3 length equals 15 residues. Here the CDR3 reads CATSRYRVSNYGYTF. The CDR3 DNA reads as TGTGCCACCAGCAGATACAGGGTATCTAACTATGGCTACACCTTC.

This clone showed up just once. The chain couples TRBV6-6 to TRBJ2-5, with D perhaps TRBD2 (5 bases). The CDR3 runs to 13 residues. Trimming shortened V by 6 bases and J by 5 bases, and 13 bases separated the two germline ends. CDR1 is MNHNY, CDR2 SVGAGI, per germline (reference sequence). CDR3 loop: CASRPRRGETQYF. CDR3 nucleotides: TGTGCCAGCAGACCCCGTCGAGGGGAGACCCAGTACTTC.

The table lists this clone with a few counts. The V call is TRBV4-1, the J call TRBJ1-5, with 10 bases identical to TRBD1. V lost 0 bases and J lost 4; bases outside the gene matches: 3. Germline CDR1 reads MGHRA; CDR2 reads YSYEKL. This CDR3 spans 16 amino acids. CDR3 DNA: TGCGCCAGCAGCCAAGAGGGGACAGGGGCGAATCAGCCCCAGCATTTT. It translates to CASSQEGTGANQPQHF.

The rearrangement uses TRBV2 and TRBJ2-5, with D unclear. This CDR3 is 15 amino acids long. Germline CDR1 and CDR2: SNHLY and FYNNEI. V lost 10 bases, J lost 3 bases, and 21 bases lay in between. CDR3: CAISSGASLKETQYF. The CDR3 DNA sequence: TGTGCCATCTCCTCCGGAGCGTCACTAAAAGAGACCCAGTACTTC.